The clone carrying this T cell receptor beta chain was found a few times. CDR1 and CDR2 (germline): SGHRS, YFSETQ. V lost 0 bases, J lost 0 bases, and 10 bases stayed unmatched. This CDR3 contains 19 residues. Per the study methods: Nucleated cell number was recorded as an estimate derived from reference gene primer amplification. Clones were sequenced by immunoSEQ multiplex PCR, and TCRdb holds only the in-frame ones, with some missing. D and trimming were read from the DNA, whereas the V and J calls and clone size are those reported in that table. The data hold some 150,000 clones, with about 86% observed a single time. These data are taken from a study of blood T cell repertoires in COVID-19. Across the study: The United States, Italy and Spain supplied acute and convalescent COVID-19 samples. PBMCs, B-cell-depleted T cells, or T cells were the source of the cDNA or gDNA that made up the material.

The sequenced material came from peripheral blood. The source is a woman in her fifties or sixties with active or convalescent COVID-19. This chain joins TRBV5-1 and TRBJ2-3, with 10 nucleotides matching TRBD2. CDR3 sequence: CASSLAISGRQSSTDTQYF. CDR3 nucleotides: TGCGCCAGCAGCTTGGCAATTAGCGGGAGGCAGTCTAGCACAGATACGCAGTATTTT.